This record concerns one T cell receptor (beta chain) sequence. This entry is derived from a study of blood T cell repertoires in COVID-19. As for the study in general: Samples taken during acute and convalescent COVID-19 were collected in the United States, Italy and Spain. Sample material is recorded as cDNA or gDNA derived from T cells, B-cell-depleted T cells, or PBMCs.

In the source study's methods: Reference gene primer amplification gave nucleated cell count estimates. Only in-frame clones appear in the TCRdb table, and some are missing; sequencing was by immunoSEQ multiplex PCR. The D gene and trimming were derived from the DNA, and the V and J assignments and clone size from that table. The table shows under 450,000 clones, with about four fifths occurring only once. V trimming: 5 bases; J trimming: 10 bases; junction bases outside the gene matches: 12. Looked up from germline, CDR1 is SGHNT and CDR2 is YYREEE (reference sequence). CDR3 length equals 15 residues.

The TCR sequence derives from a human donor with acute or convalescent COVID-19. The donor label of this sample is uncertain. This rearrangement joins TRBV5-4 to TRBJ2-1; TRBD2 agrees at 10 bases. Material for sequencing was peripheral blood. CDR3 in DNA: TGTGCCAGCAGTACGAGCGGGGGGGACCACAGAGAGCAGTTCTTC. Its protein product is CASSTSGGDHREQFF. The whole variable domain, remainder taken from reference TRBV5-4 and TRBJ2-1, is ETGVTQSPTHLIKTRGQQVTLRCSSQSGHNTVSWYQQALGQGPQFIFQYYREEENGRGNFPPRFSGLQFPNYSSELNVNALELDDSALYLCASSTSGGDHREQFFGPGTRLTVL.